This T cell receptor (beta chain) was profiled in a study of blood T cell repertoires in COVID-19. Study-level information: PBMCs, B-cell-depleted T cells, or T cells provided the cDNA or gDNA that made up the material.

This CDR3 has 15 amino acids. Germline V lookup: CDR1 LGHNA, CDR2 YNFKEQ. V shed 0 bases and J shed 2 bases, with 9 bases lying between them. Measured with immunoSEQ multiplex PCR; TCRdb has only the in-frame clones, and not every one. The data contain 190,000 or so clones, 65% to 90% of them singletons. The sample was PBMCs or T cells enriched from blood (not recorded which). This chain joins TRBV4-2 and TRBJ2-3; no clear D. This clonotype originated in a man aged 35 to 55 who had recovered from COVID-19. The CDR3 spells CASSQDLTFTDTQYF. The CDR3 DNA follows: TGTGCCAGCAGCCAAGACCTCACATTCACAGATACGCAGTATTTT.